This entry lists 3 T cell receptor beta chains sequenced from one sample in a study of control samples from healthy donors and cancer patients (dated by TCRdb to about 2020). Libraries were prepared through the immunoSEQ multiplex PCR assay. TCRdb limited this immuneACCESS table to in-frame rearrangements with V and J called. A share of clones is missing; checked studies link under half to unresolved V genes, and the rest is unexplained. The sample table lists 150,000 to 180,000 clones, 90% to 95% of them with a count of one. The top ten clones comprise approximately 5.7% of the sample. Sequenced input: blood. The receptors originated from a man aged 35 to 55 in good health.

V usage is TRBV3-1 (or the pseudogene TRBV3-2) and J usage is TRBJ2-1, with TRBD2 identical over 14 bases. Trimming cost V 0 bases and J 0 bases; bases outside gene matches: 7. The CDR3 spans 20 residues. Germline loops: CDR1 LGHDT, CDR2 YNNKEL (reference sequence). The CDR3 is CASSQDPGLAGGTSYNEQFF. CDR3 DNA: TGTGCCAGCAGCCAAGATCCCGGACTAGCGGGGGGAACCTCCTACAATGAGCAGTTCTTC.

The gene calls are TRBV30 and TRBJ1-1, with 8 bases that match TRBD1. From germline, CDR1 is GTSNPN and CDR2 SVGIG (reference sequence). The CDR3 totals 13 residues. J was trimmed by 1 base and V by 8 bases; bases with no gene match: 6. The CDR3 loop is CARLTGENTEAFF. The DNA for the CDR3 is TGTGCCCGCTTGACAGGGGAGAACACTGAAGCTTTCTTT.

The chain couples TRBV2 to TRBJ1-5; TRBD1 matches at 8 bases. Germline CDR1 SNHLY, CDR2 FYNNEI. The CDR3 length is 18 residues. With V trimmed by 5 bases and J by 4 bases, 16 bases remained unmatched. The CDR3 protein is CASSPHLRTGRLNQPQHF. In DNA, the CDR3 is TGTGCCAGCAGTCCTCACCTCCGGACAGGGCGCCTTAATCAGCCCCAGCATTTT.